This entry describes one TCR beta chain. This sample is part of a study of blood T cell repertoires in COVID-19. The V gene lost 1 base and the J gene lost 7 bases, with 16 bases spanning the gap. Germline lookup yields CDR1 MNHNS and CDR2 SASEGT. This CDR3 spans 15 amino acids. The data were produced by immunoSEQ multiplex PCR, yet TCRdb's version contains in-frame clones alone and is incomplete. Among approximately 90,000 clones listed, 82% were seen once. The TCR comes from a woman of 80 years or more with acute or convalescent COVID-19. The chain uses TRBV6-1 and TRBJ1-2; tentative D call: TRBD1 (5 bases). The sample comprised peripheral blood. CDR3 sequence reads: CASSEEGTRRGGYTF. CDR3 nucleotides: TGTGCCAGCAGTGAAGAGGGAACAAGGAGGGGTGGCTACACCTTC.